This T cell receptor (beta chain) was found in a study of blood T cells in healthy people across ages. Overall study: Template switching recovered approximately one barcoded beta molecule for every two T cells.

In this sample, this clonotype turned up a few times. What it binds is not known. Study-level findings and limits: PBMCs left unsorted prevented a conclusive naive versus antigen-experienced comparison. While age rose, TCR beta diversity per million T cells dropped in a roughly linear way.

Trimming took off 1 base at V and 3 bases at J, with 22 bases between the two ends. CDR3 length: 18 residues. Germline V gene sequence: CDR1 SEHNR, CDR2 FQNEAQ (reference sequence). Alongside a J-beta primer mix, a sample-barcoded 5' primer served in a second PCR lasting roughly 6 to 11 cycles. Every sample gave at least 2.5 million paired-end reads containing CDR3. TCRdb recomputed calls from the 5' RACE reads with MiXCR, one row per CDR3 protein. The sample includes approximately 350,000 distinct CDR3 sequences, 45% to 60% of them seen just once. The chain combines TRBV7-9 with TRBJ2-7, with D possibly being TRBD1 or TRBD2 (5 bases each). The receptor comes from a man aged 55 to 70 in good health. Source material: blood. The CDR3 reads CASSLVLGQGWENYEQYF. CDR3 nucleotide sequence: TGTGCCAGCAGCTTAGTATTAGGGCAGGGATGGGAGAACTACGAGCAGTACTTC.